Shown below are 12 T cell receptor beta chains from a single sample sequenced in a study of OX40 agonist ivuxolimab in advanced cancers. Sequencing used immunoSEQ multiplex PCR; TCRdb keeps in-frame clones, though not all of them. The sample lists roughly 40,000 clones; 88% were seen once. The material sequenced was CD4+ or CD8+ T cells sorted from blood, taken in a trial of the OX40 agonist ivuxolimab. The receptors shown here come from an adult with an advanced solid tumor such as melanoma, head and neck, liver or kidney cancer.

By sample share, this clone is medium-sized. The V gene is TRBV28, the J gene TRBJ1-1, with D hard to call. V was clipped by 2 bases and J by 3 bases, with 10 bases between them. From germline, CDR1 is MDHEN and CDR2 SYDVKM. CDR3 length equals 14 residues. The CDR3 loop is CASSLGQAHTEAFF. CDR3 sequence (DNA): TGTGCCAGCAGTTTAGGGCAGGCTCACACTGAAGCTTTCTTT. Filled out from reference TRBV28 and TRBJ1-1, the complete variable domain reads DVKVTQSSRYLVKRTGEKVFLECVQDMDHENMFWYRQDPGLGLRLIYFSYDVKMKEKGDIPEGYSVSREKKERFSLILESASTNQTSMYLCASSLGQAHTEAFFGQGTRLTVV.

The chain is built from TRBV4-1 and TRBJ2-5; either TRBD1 or TRBD2 may supply D (6 bases each). The CDR3 runs 15 residues. V lost 1 base and J 2 bases, leaving 11 bases between the germline ends. Per germline, CDR1 MGHRA and CDR2 YSYEKL. The CDR3 DNA sequence: TGCGCCAGCAGCCAAGGGGGAGGACAGCAAGAGACCCAGTACTTC. As protein: CASSQGGGQQETQYF.

This clone appeared a few times. The rearrangement links TRBV5-5 to TRBJ1-5; TRBD1 agrees at 10 bases. The ends lost 1 base at V and 4 bases at J; junction bases unmatched: 8. The CDR3 totals 17 residues. Germline V CDR1 and CDR2: SGHKS, YYEKEE (reference sequence). CDR3 loop: CASSLFGWGQGNQPQHF. CDR3 DNA sequence: TGTGCCAGCAGCTTGTTCGGGTGGGGACAGGGGAATCAGCCCCAGCATTTT.

The chain has TRBV4-3 and TRBJ1-3; D unresolved. The CDR3 extends over 16 amino acids. From germline, CDR1 is LGHNA and CDR2 YSLEER. The V gene lost 0 bases and the J gene lost 4 bases, with 13 bases spanning the gap. The DNA for the CDR3 is TGCGCCAGCAGCCAAGAGGTGTCGTCCGAGGGAAACACCATATATTTT. Encoded protein: CASSQEVSSEGNTIYF.

The table lists this clone with a few counts. This chain connects TRBV11-1 to TRBJ1-1; a weak D match, TRBD1 (6 bases). The ends were cut back, 5 bases at V and 5 bases at J, with 12 bases in the middle. CDR3 size: 13 residues. The germline V gene has CDR1 SGHAT and CDR2 FQDESV (reference sequence). Here the CDR3 reads CASSTDRLTEAFF. Here the CDR3 DNA reads TGTGCCAGCAGCACAGACAGGTTAACTGAAGCTTTCTTT.

The rearrangement links TRBV27 to TRBJ2-7; 9 bases match TRBD1. CDR1 and CDR2 (germline): MNHEY, SMNVEV (reference sequence). Trimming cost V 5 bases and J 2 bases; bases outside gene matches: 7. The CDR3 contains 15 residues. The CDR3 nucleotides are TGTGCCAGCAGTCTGACAGGGGGTGGGACCTACGAGCAGTACTTC. Protein product: CASSLTGGGTYEQYF.

The J gene is TRBJ2-7, the V gene TRBV6-5, with D possibly called TRBD1 or TRBD2 (6 bases each). Trimming removed 2 bases from V and 3 bases from J, with 11 bases in between. This CDR3 has 14 amino acids. Looked up from germline, CDR1 is MNHEY and CDR2 is SVGAGI. DNA for the CDR3: TGTGCCAGCAGTTACGAGGGGGGCGTCTACGAGCAGTACTTC. This sequence encodes CASSYEGGVYEQYF.

The J gene is TRBJ2-1, the V gene TRBV4-3, with 9 bases matching TRBD2. Germline-derived CDR1 and CDR2 are LGHNA and YSLEER. This CDR3 comprises 15 residues. After removal of 4 bases from V and 2 bases from J, the junction contained 3 bases not matched to a gene. The CDR3 spells CASSPSGAAYNEQFF. The CDR3 coding sequence is TGCGCCAGCAGCCCTAGCGGGGCCGCCTACAATGAGCAGTTCTTC.

This clone was counted once. V and J are TRBV7-9 and TRBJ2-7, with 9 bases lining up with TRBD1. Germline V gives CDR1 SEHNR, CDR2 FQNEAQ (reference sequence). V lost 5 bases to trimming and J lost 1 base; unmatched junction nucleotides: 6. CDR3 length equals 15 residues. This CDR3 reads CASSHSGTGSYEQYV. The CDR3 DNA sequence: TGTGCCAGCAGCCACTCCGGGACAGGGTCCTACGAGCAGTACGTC.

V gene TRBV6-5 combines with J gene TRBJ1-3; D possibly corresponds to TRBD1 (5 bases). V lost 7 bases, J lost 6 bases, and 19 bases lay in between. The CDR3 runs 15 residues. Germline lookup yields CDR1 MNHEY and CDR2 SVGAGI. CDR3 protein: CASKRRGSPPNTIYF. The CDR3 DNA sequence: TGTGCCAGCAAAAGGCGGGGCAGTCCCCCAAACACCATATATTTT.

The rearrangement links TRBV5-1 to TRBJ1-1; no clear D gene. Trimming took 0 bases from V and 3 from J, leaving 15 bases between them. The CDR3 loop spans 16 amino acids. The V gene's germline CDR1 is SGHRS and CDR2 YFSETQ. The CDR3 coding sequence is TGCGCCAGCAGCTTGGGCCTGGGCTCGACGGACACTGAAGCTTTCTTT. Its protein product is CASSLGLGSTDTEAFF.

This chain connects TRBV7-6 to TRBJ2-7; possible D gene TRBD2, 6 bases. V was shortened by 0 bases and J by 7 bases, with 10 bases between the two germline ends. Germline V gives CDR1 SGHVS, CDR2 FNYEAQ. The CDR3 is made up of 13 amino acids. The CDR3 is CASSLAAGSEQYF. In DNA form, the CDR3 reads TGTGCCAGCAGCTTAGCGGCGGGGTCGGAGCAGTACTTC. Full variable domain (remainder filled in from reference TRBV7-6 and TRBJ2-7): GAGVSQSPRYKVTKRGQDVALRCDPISGHVSLYWYRQALGQGPEFLTYFNYEAQQDKSGLPNDRFSAERPEGSISTLTIQRTEQRDSAMYRCASSLAAGSEQYFGPGTRLTVT.